These 32 T cell receptor beta chains were all obtained from the same sample, sequenced in a study of T cell responses to AZD1222 COVID-19 vaccine. TCRdb's table, derived via immunoSEQ multiplex PCR, lists solely in-frame clones and lacks some. The table records some 190,000 clones, 90% to 95% of them present only once. The source material was peripheral blood, sampled 28 days after the second AZD1222 dose. The receptors were sampled from an adult who received the AZD1222 COVID-19 vaccine.

The chain couples TRBV30 to TRBJ2-1; D is possibly TRBD2 (6 bases). CDR1 and CDR2 from the germline V gene are GTSNPN and SVGIG (reference sequence). CDR3 length equals 16 residues. V shed 0 bases and J shed 8 bases, with 20 bases lying between them. Written as DNA, the CDR3 is TGTGCCTGGAGTGTACTAGGTAGCGGTATAGGGGATGAGCAGTTCTTC. It yields the protein CAWSVLGSGIGDEQFF.

The J gene is TRBJ2-7, the V gene TRBV6-5; D is undetermined. The CDR3 is 15 amino acids. Trimming stripped 0 bases from V and 5 bases from J, with 14 bases between. Germline loops: CDR1 MNHEY, CDR2 SVGAGI. As DNA, the CDR3 is TGTGCCAGCAGTTACTCCCCCACATTAGTAGACGAGCAGTACTTC. The encoded protein is CASSYSPTLVDEQYF.

This chain links TRBV19 with TRBJ2-2; D gene ambiguous. Between the trimmed V and J ends, which lost 3 bases and 2 bases, there was a span of 10 bases. In germline, CDR1 is LNHDA, CDR2 SQIVND (reference sequence). The length of the CDR3 is 15 residues. CDR3 DNA: TGTGCCAGTAGTATCTTGTTTAGCAACACCGGGGAGCTGTTTTTT. Protein product: CASSILFSNTGELFF.

This clone was counted once. The chain has TRBV18 and TRBJ1-1, with TRBD1 matching 8 bases. J lost 5 bases, V lost 3 bases, and 2 bases had no gene match. Germline V gene lookup returns CDR1 KGHSH and CDR2 LQKENI. The CDR3 consists of 13 residues. The CDR3 is CASSPGQGTEAFF. The CDR3 nucleotides are TGTGCCAGCTCACCTGGACAGGGAACTGAAGCTTTCTTT.

The rearrangement links TRBV6-2 or TRBV6-3 to TRBJ2-2; 8 bases match TRBD1. The CDR3 runs to 15 residues. J lost 4 bases, V lost 6 bases, and 7 bases had no gene match. Germline assignment: CDR1 MNHEY and CDR2 SVGEGT. For the CDR3, the DNA is TGTGCCAGCAGCCGAGACAGGGGCCTCACCGGGGAGCTGTTTTTT. Its translation is CASSRDRGLTGELFF.

The rearrangement uses TRBV3-1 (or the pseudogene TRBV3-2) and TRBJ1-1; a weak D match, TRBD1 (5 bases). The germline V and J ends were trimmed by 0 bases and 11 bases, with 19 bases remaining between them. CDR3 length: 15 residues. Germline CDR1 LGHDT, CDR2 YNNKEL (reference sequence). The CDR3 sequence is CASSQDRSQGFGAFF. CDR3 DNA: TGTGCCAGCAGCCAAGATAGGTCCCAGGGTTTTGGGGCTTTCTTT.

The chain recombines TRBV2 with TRBJ1-2; no definite D call. The CDR3 totals 11 residues. Germline loops: CDR1 SNHLY, CDR2 FYNNEI. V lost 6 bases to trimming and J lost 6 bases, with 8 bases between them. CDR3 bases: TGTGCCAGCAGGGGGAGGGATGGCTACACCTTC. This encodes CASRGRDGYTF.

The chain couples TRBV27 to TRBJ2-7; 10 bases map to TRBD2. CDR1 and CDR2 (germline): MNHEY, SMNVEV (reference sequence). The ends lost 2 bases at V and 7 bases at J; junction bases unmatched: 8. The CDR3 is made up of 15 amino acids. In DNA, the CDR3 is TGTGCCAGCAGTTTAGCCAGCGGGGGGGCGAGGGAGCAGTACTTC. Its protein product is CASSLASGGAREQYF.

The chain recombines TRBV19 with TRBJ1-2; D remains unclear. With 6 bases removed from V and 8 bases from J, the gap between germline ends came to 16 bases. CDR1 and CDR2 (germline): LNHDA, SQIVND (reference sequence). This CDR3 spans 13 amino acids. CDR3 region: CASRPGNPNGYTF. Written as DNA, the CDR3 is TGTGCCAGTAGGCCCGGGAACCCTAACGGCTACACCTTC.

The chain recombines TRBV4-1 with TRBJ2-1, with D possibly matching TRBD1 (5 bases). The CDR3 has 13 residues. Trimming pared 1 base from V and 13 bases from J, leaving 14 bases between. Germline CDR1 reads MGHRA; CDR2 reads YSYEKL. CDR3 protein: CASSQVAGYNQFF. The CDR3 DNA reads TGCGCCAGCAGCCAAGTTGCAGGGTATAACCAGTTCTTC.

This rearrangement joins TRBV3-1 (or the pseudogene TRBV3-2) to TRBJ1-2; a possible D gene is TRBD1 (6 bases). The length of the CDR3 is 17 residues. V gave up 1 base and J gave up 4 bases, with 19 bases separating them. The V gene's germline CDR1 is LGHDT and CDR2 YNNKEL (reference sequence). CDR3 sequence: CASSQAGGLNLGYGYTF. CDR3 DNA: TGTGCCAGCAGCCAAGCGGGGGGCCTCAATCTCGGCTATGGCTACACCTTC.

This chain links TRBV3-1 (or the pseudogene TRBV3-2) with TRBJ1-3; D gene ambiguous. Germline CDR1 LGHDT, CDR2 YNNKEL (reference sequence). The CDR3 extends over 15 amino acids. V lost 4 bases, J lost 0 bases, and 10 bases lay in between. The CDR3 spells CASSPWTNSGNTIYF. The CDR3, as DNA: TGTGCCAGCAGCCCTTGGACCAACTCTGGAAACACCATATATTTT.

The chain carries TRBV9 and TRBJ2-1; weak D call: TRBD2 (6 bases). Trimming stripped 4 bases from V and 2 bases from J, with 13 bases between. CDR3 length: 15 residues. Germline assignment: CDR1 SGDLS and CDR2 YYNGEE. The CDR3 DNA follows: TGTGCCAGCAGCTCCGGGGGAGCCCCCTACAATGAGCAGTTCTTC. Residues: CASSSGGAPYNEQFF.

The gene calls are TRBV9 and TRBJ1-5, with 8 bases aligning to TRBD1. The CDR3 has 15 amino acids. The germline V gene has CDR1 SGDLS and CDR2 YYNGEE. The V gene end was trimmed by 3 bases and the J gene end by 10 bases; junction bases not matched to a gene: 12. CDR3 loop: CASSATGQGLRPQHF. DNA of the CDR3: TGTGCCAGCAGCGCCACAGGACAGGGATTACGACCCCAGCATTTT.

This sequence joins TRBV6-2 or TRBV6-3 and TRBJ1-2; 11 nucleotides align to TRBD1. Per the germline V gene, CDR1 is MNHEY and CDR2 is SVGEGT. There are 13 residues in the CDR3. J lost 8 bases, V lost 2 bases, and 1 base had no gene match. The CDR3 region has the DNA TGTGCCAGCAGTTACAGGACAGGGGGCGGCTACACCTTC. The encoded protein is CASSYRTGGGYTF.

This sequence joins TRBV20-1 and TRBJ1-1, with unresolved D. The CDR3 contains 11 residues. V was pared by 6 bases and J by 5 bases, with 10 bases between. CDR1 is DFQATT and CDR2 is SNEGSKA in the germline V gene (reference sequence). The CDR3 region has the DNA TGCAGTGCCCTGGACCTTACTGAAGCTTTCTTT. This encodes CSALDLTEAFF.

CDR3 sequence: CATELGSSEQFF. The CDR3 DNA follows: TGTGCCACCGAGTTAGGTTCATCGGAGCAGTTCTTC. The rearrangement links TRBV7-9 to TRBJ2-1; unclear D gene. This CDR3 is 12 amino acids long. Trimming left V 10 bases short and J 10 bases short, with 17 bases between. The germline CDR1 and CDR2 sequences are SEHNR and FQNEAQ (reference sequence). Using reference TRBV7-9 and TRBJ2-1 for the parts outside the CDR3, the full variable domain is DTGVSQNPRHKITKRGQNVTFRCDPISEHNRLYWYRQTLGQGPEFLTYFQNEAQLEKSRLLSDRFSAERPKGSFSTLEIQRTEQGDSAMYLCATELGSSEQFFGPGTRLTVL.

In DNA, the CDR3 is TGTGCCAGCAGTTCCCCGGGGGAGGGGGCCCCAGGGACCCAGTACTTC. This translates into CASSSPGEGAPGTQYF. The chain carries TRBV27 and TRBJ2-5; the D gene could be TRBD1 or TRBD2 (7 bases each). The length of the CDR3 is 16 residues. With 4 bases removed from V and 7 bases from J, the gap between germline ends came to 22 bases. In germline, CDR1 is MNHEY, CDR2 SMNVEV (reference sequence).

The rearrangement joins TRBV6-5 to TRBJ2-3, with 9 bases that match TRBD1. The junction had 7 bases not matched to a gene; V was cut back by 6 bases and J by 3 bases. Germline V lookup: CDR1 MNHEY, CDR2 SVGAGI. This CDR3 spans 15 amino acids. The CDR3 DNA sequence: TGTGCCAGCAGACAGGGGGCGCGGAGTACAGATACGCAGTATTTT. It translates to CASRQGARSTDTQYF.

The genes are TRBV20-1 and TRBJ1-5, with TRBD1 matching over 8 bases. Trimming at V came to 3 bases and at J to 4 bases, leaving 8 bases not matched to a gene. The CDR3 covers 15 residues. CDR1 and CDR2 (germline): DFQATT, SNEGSKA (reference sequence). CDR3 bases: TGCAGTGCTAGTCTAGGACAGGGAAGGAATCAGCCCCAGCATTTT. Translated: CSASLGQGRNQPQHF.

V usage is TRBV30 and J usage is TRBJ2-2; D possibly corresponds to TRBD2 (5 bases). Germline-derived CDR1 and CDR2 are GTSNPN and SVGIG (reference sequence). The ends were cut back, 0 bases at V and 6 bases at J, with 11 bases in the middle. The length of the CDR3 is 14 residues. CDR3 sequence reads: CAWSVGRLPGELFF. DNA of the CDR3: TGTGCCTGGAGTGTGGGTAGACTACCCGGGGAGCTGTTTTTT.

This sequence joins TRBV27 and TRBJ1-6, with D unclear. Trimming removed 5 bases at V and 8 bases at J, with 19 bases between. The germline gives CDR1 MNHEY, CDR2 SMNVEV (reference sequence). This CDR3 has 16 residues. CDR3 DNA sequence: TGTGCCAGCAGTCCAAACCACAGCCAAGCGGATTCACCCCTCCACTTT. Its protein is CASSPNHSQADSPLHF.

The chain uses TRBV5-5 and TRBJ2-1; D unclear. V lost 1 base and J 4 bases, leaving 6 bases between the germline ends. Germline lookup yields CDR1 SGHKS and CDR2 YYEKEE (reference sequence). The length of the CDR3 is 13 residues. The CDR3 DNA is TGTGCCAGCAGCTTGTATGGGTACAATGAGCAGTTCTTC. Protein: CASSLYGYNEQFF.

The chain couples TRBV7-8 to TRBJ1-5; 10 nucleotides match TRBD1. CDR3 length: 18 residues. V dropped 5 bases and J dropped 5; count of bases not matched to a gene: 15. The germline gives CDR1 SGHVS, CDR2 FQNEAQ. CDR3: CASSPTVSGTGDHQPQHF. CDR3 nucleotide sequence: TGTGCCAGCAGCCCCACTGTTTCCGGGACAGGGGACCATCAGCCCCAGCATTTT.

V is TRBV30 and J is TRBJ1-4; D remains unclear. Between the trimmed V and J ends, which lost 1 base and 4 bases, there was a span of 10 bases. Germline V gene lookup returns CDR1 GTSNPN and CDR2 SVGIG (reference sequence). This CDR3 has 14 amino acids. The CDR3 DNA reads TGTGCCTGGAGTGCAGAAGACCTTAATGAAAAACTGTTTTTT. It encodes CAWSAEDLNEKLFF.

J is TRBJ1-2 and V is TRBV15; 8 bases align to TRBD1. The V segment lost 2 bases and the J segment 7 bases; nucleotides outside the gene matches: 15. Germline CDR1 is LNHNV and CDR2 is YYDKDF (reference sequence). The CDR3 has 17 residues. The chain's CDR3 is CATSRPRSGGILGGYTF. CDR3 coding DNA: TGTGCCACCAGCAGACCCCGGTCAGGGGGCATATTAGGTGGCTACACCTTC. The entire variable domain, with the rest obtained from reference TRBV15 and TRBJ1-2, is as follows: DAMVIQNPRYQVTQFGKPVTLSCSQTLNHNVMYWYQQKSSQAPKLLFHYYDKDFNNEADTPDNFQSRRPNTSFCFLDIRSPGLGDTAMYLCATSRPRSGGILGGYTFGSGTRLTVV.

The chain employs TRBV5-6 and TRBJ2-1, with 12 nucleotides matching TRBD2. The CDR3 contains 14 residues. Looked up from germline, CDR1 is SGHDT and CDR2 is YYEEEE. Unmatched junction bases numbered 1, after V lost 2 bases and J lost 7 bases. CDR3: CASSFLAGGNEQFF. The CDR3 DNA reads as TGTGCCAGCAGCTTCCTAGCGGGGGGGAATGAGCAGTTCTTC.

This clone was seen a single time. The chain has TRBV4-2 and TRBJ2-7; D possibly corresponds to TRBD2 (6 bases). V lost 2 bases and J 1 base, leaving 15 bases between the germline ends. The germline CDR1 and CDR2 sequences are LGHNA and YNFKEQ. This CDR3 region has 16 residues. CDR3 coding DNA: TGTGCCAGCAGCCAATTTAAACCGGGACTGTCCTACGAGCAGTACTTC. Its protein product is CASSQFKPGLSYEQYF.

This chain links TRBV7-2 with TRBJ1-5, with D unclear. The germline V and J ends were trimmed by 1 base and 6 bases, with 13 bases remaining between them. Germline loops: CDR1 SGHTA, CDR2 FQGNSA. The CDR3 is 15 residues long. CDR3 loop: CASSLDPQEGQPQHF. CDR3 coding DNA: TGTGCCAGCAGCTTAGACCCTCAGGAGGGTCAGCCCCAGCATTTT.

The chain carries TRBV6-5 and TRBJ1-6; D not resolved. CDR3 size: 15 residues. V shed 6 bases and J shed 6 bases, with 15 bases lying between them. Per germline, CDR1 MNHEY and CDR2 SVGAGI. The CDR3 region has the DNA TGTGCCAGCAGACTACTTCAACCCTTTAATTCACCCCTCCACTTT. It is translated as CASRLLQPFNSPLHF.

This chain joins TRBV11-1 and TRBJ2-1; the match to TRBD2 covers 9 bases. The CDR3 has 15 residues. The V gene's germline CDR1 is SGHAT and CDR2 FQDESV (reference sequence). J lost 2 bases, V lost 8 bases, and 7 bases had no gene match. CDR3 amino acids: CASGEASGAYNEQFF. CDR3 DNA sequence: TGTGCCAGCGGGGAAGCTAGCGGGGCCTACAATGAGCAGTTCTTC.

The chain uses TRBV11-3 and TRBJ2-1, with 12 positions matching TRBD1. The CDR3 consists of 14 residues. The V and J ends lost 3 bases and 9 bases, in that order; junction bases with no gene match: 3. Germline assignment: CDR1 SGHNT and CDR2 YENEEA. The CDR3 DNA reads TGTGCCAGCAGCTTGGGACAGGGGGCAGTTGAGCAGTTCTTC. It is translated as CASSLGQGAVEQFF.